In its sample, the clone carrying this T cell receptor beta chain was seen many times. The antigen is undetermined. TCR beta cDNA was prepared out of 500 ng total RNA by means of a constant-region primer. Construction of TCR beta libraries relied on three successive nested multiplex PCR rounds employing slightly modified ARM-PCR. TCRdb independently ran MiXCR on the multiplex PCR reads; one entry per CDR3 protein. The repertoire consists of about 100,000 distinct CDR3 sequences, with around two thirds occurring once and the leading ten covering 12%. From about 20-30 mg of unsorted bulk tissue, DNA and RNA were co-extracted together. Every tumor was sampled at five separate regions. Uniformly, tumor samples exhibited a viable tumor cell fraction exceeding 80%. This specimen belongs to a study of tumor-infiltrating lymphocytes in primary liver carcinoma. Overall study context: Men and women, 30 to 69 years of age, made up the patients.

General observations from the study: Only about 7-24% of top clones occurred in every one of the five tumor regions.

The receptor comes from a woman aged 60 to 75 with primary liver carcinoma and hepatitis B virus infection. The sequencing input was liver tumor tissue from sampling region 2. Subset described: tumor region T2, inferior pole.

CDR3 in DNA: TGTGCCAGCAGTTTGGAGACTAGCGGGAGGGATGAGCAGTTCTTC. Translation gives CASSLETSGRDEQFF. The chain links TRBV28 to TRBJ2-1; 14 bases align to TRBD2. Germline V gene lookup returns CDR1 MDHEN and CDR2 SYDVKM. V lost 3 bases and J lost 8; bases outside the gene matches: 3. CDR3 length: 15 residues.